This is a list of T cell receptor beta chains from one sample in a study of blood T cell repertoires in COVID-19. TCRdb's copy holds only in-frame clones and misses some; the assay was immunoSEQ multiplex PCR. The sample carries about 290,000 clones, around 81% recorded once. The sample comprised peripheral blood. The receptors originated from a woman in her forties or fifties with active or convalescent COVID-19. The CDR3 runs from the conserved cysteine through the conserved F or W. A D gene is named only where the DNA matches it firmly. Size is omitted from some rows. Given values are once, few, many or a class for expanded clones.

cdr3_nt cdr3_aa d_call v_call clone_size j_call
TGTGCCAGCAGTTCAGTCAGGGAGCTGTTTTTT CASSSVRELFF - TRBV12-3/TRBV12-4 - TRBJ2-2
TGTGCCAGCAGCAAAGGGGTTCTTACGGGAGGGCCCTACAATGAGCAGTTCTTC CASSKGVLTGGPYNEQFF - TRBV21-1 - TRBJ2-1
TGTGCCAGCAGTACCGGGACAGGGAGATACGAGCAGTACTTC CASSTGTGRYEQYF TRBD1 TRBV2 once TRBJ2-7
TGTGCCAGCAGTTTAAGGCCGGGGGTAGGGACTGAAGCTTTCTTT CASSLRPGVGTEAFF - TRBV28 once TRBJ1-1
TGTGCCAGCAGCTACACAGATACGCAGTATTTT CASSYTDTQYF - TRBV9 - TRBJ2-3
TGTGCCAGCCAAGAGACAGGGACCTTCTACGAGCAGTACTTC CASQETGTFYEQYF TRBD1 TRBV6-6 once TRBJ2-7
TGTGCCAGCAGCTGGGGACTCACCCGTAGCACAGATACGCAGTATTTT CASSWGLTRSTDTQYF - TRBV7-2 - TRBJ2-3
TGTGCCAGCCAAAGGACAGGGGGCGCCAATTCACCCCTCCACTTT CASQRTGGANSPLHF TRBD1 TRBV6-5 many TRBJ1-6
TGCAGCGTATTAGGGACTAGCGGGAGAAGAGGGAGCACAGATACGCAGTATTTT CSVLGTSGRRGSTDTQYF TRBD2 TRBV29-1 - TRBJ2-3
TGTGCCAGCAGTTTTACAGGGGCCCCCGTGGACACCATATATTTT CASSFTGAPVDTIYF TRBD1 TRBV2 - TRBJ1-3
TGTGCCAGCAGCGTAGGGACAACGGGAAACACCATATATTTT CASSVGTTGNTIYF - TRBV9 - TRBJ1-3
TGTGCCAGCAGCCAAGGCTTGCGGACAGGGGGCTTTTTATCGGATACGCAGTATTTT CASSQGLRTGGFLSDTQYF TRBD1 TRBV3-1/TRBV3-2 - TRBJ2-3
TGTGCCAGCTCATCACAGGAGGGTAACACTGAAGCTTTCTTT CASSSQEGNTEAFF - TRBV18 - TRBJ1-1
TGTGCCAGCGGCCACATTAGCAGGGGAATAGGAAACACTGAAGCTTTCTTT CASGHISRGIGNTEAFF - TRBV27 - TRBJ1-1
TGTGCCAGCACCCTAGCGGGGGAAGCCTACGAGCAGTACTTC CASTLAGEAYEQYF TRBD2 TRBV28 - TRBJ2-7
TGTGCCACCAGGACTAGCGGGAGACTGACCGAGCAGTACTTC CATRTSGRLTEQYF TRBD2 TRBV19 few TRBJ2-7
TGTGCCAGCAGCTTAGGGGGGGAAAGCTCCTACAATGAGCAGTTCTTC CASSLGGESSYNEQFF - TRBV11-2 - TRBJ2-1
TGTGCCAGCAGCCGGCACCGGGACTCCTCTGGAAACACCATATATTTT CASSRHRDSSGNTIYF - TRBV4-2 few TRBJ1-3
TGTGCCAGCAGTTTGTACCGGGACAGGGGTGAACAGACCCAGTACTTC CASSLYRDRGEQTQYF TRBD1 TRBV6-5 - TRBJ2-5
TGTGCCTGGAGGGGCCAGGTCTCCACCTTTTACAATGAGCAGTTCTTC CAWRGQVSTFYNEQFF - TRBV30 - TRBJ2-1
TGTGCCAGCAGTTACTCCGGGACAGGGTGGTCCTACGAGCAGTACTTC CASSYSGTGWSYEQYF TRBD1 TRBV6-5 - TRBJ2-7
TGTGCCAGCAGTTTGACAGGGTATGGGGCCAACGTCCTGACTTTC CASSLTGYGANVLTF TRBD1 TRBV6-4 - TRBJ2-6
TGCGCCAGCAGCCAAGACGAGGCCTATGATACAGATACGCAGTATTTT CASSQDEAYDTDTQYF - TRBV4-1 - TRBJ2-3
TGTGCCAGCAGCGTATTCGCACAATCGAACACTGAAGCTTTCTTT CASSVFAQSNTEAFF - TRBV9 - TRBJ1-1
TGCAGTGCTAGTCGGGGGATCTCCTACGAGCAGTACTTC CSASRGISYEQYF - TRBV20-1 - TRBJ2-7
TGCAGTGCTAGTCCCCTAGATACGCAGTATTTT CSASPLDTQYF - TRBV20-1 - TRBJ2-3
TGCGCCAGCAGCTTGGTAGCGGGAGGGTACAATGAGCAGTTCTTC CASSLVAGGYNEQFF TRBD2 TRBV5-1 - TRBJ2-1
TGTGCCAGCAGCCAAGAACGACAGTATAATGAAAAACTGTTTTTT CASSQERQYNEKLFF - TRBV14 - TRBJ1-4
TGTGCCAGCAGAGCCAGCGCCACCGGGGAGCTGTTTTTT CASRASATGELFF - TRBV6-5 - TRBJ2-2
TGTGCCAGCAGTTCGGACAGTCCCAATGAGCAGTTCTTC CASSSDSPNEQFF - TRBV12-3/TRBV12-4 once TRBJ2-1
TGCGCCACCACGGGATCAAGTCCGGAGGACACCGGGGAGCTGTTTTTT CATTGSSPEDTGELFF - TRBV5-1 - TRBJ2-2
TGTGCCAGCAGCCCCATGCGGGCTAACTATGGCTACACCTTC CASSPMRANYGYTF - TRBV7-9 - TRBJ1-2
TGTGCCAGCAGCTCCGGACAGGGGGTTACTGAGCAGTTCTTC CASSSGQGVTEQFF TRBD1 TRBV7-3 - TRBJ2-1
TGTGCCACCAGCAGAGGGGGGCTTGGGGTGTTTTTT CATSRGGLGVFF - TRBV15 - TRBJ1-4
TGTGCCAGCAGCCCCCCCCGAGGATTAGCGGGAGTGAATGAGCAGTTCTTC CASSPPRGLAGVNEQFF - TRBV21-1 - TRBJ2-1
TGTGCCAGCAGCCCCCAAGGGACAGAGAATTCACCCCTCCACTTT CASSPQGTENSPLHF TRBD1 TRBV7-9 - TRBJ1-6
TGTGCCAGCACCTTAAAGGTGGGGAGTAGCCTCTTTTCCTTCTACGAGCAGTACTTC CASTLKVGSSLFSFYEQYF - TRBV7-4 - TRBJ2-7
TGTGCCAGCAGGAGACAAAGGGAGCAGTACTTC CASRRQREQYF - TRBV2 - TRBJ2-7
TGTGCCTGGGGAACCGGGACTAGCGGGAGGAGAGATACGCAGTATTTT CAWGTGTSGRRDTQYF TRBD2 TRBV30 - TRBJ2-3
TGTGCCAGCAGCTCGACAGGGGTGGGCAATGAGCAGTTCTTC CASSSTGVGNEQFF TRBD1 TRBV7-9 - TRBJ2-1
TGTGCCAGCAGCTTAGATGGAGCGGGAGGGCCTCCGGGAAATGAGCAGTTCTTC CASSLDGAGGPPGNEQFF TRBD2 TRBV11-2 - TRBJ2-1
TGTGCCAGCAGCCCGAGACAGGGGAGGAATGAAAAACTGTTTTTT CASSPRQGRNEKLFF TRBD1 TRBV14 once TRBJ1-4
TGTGCCAGTAGTATCGACAGGGGTTGGGATCAGCCCCAGCATTTT CASSIDRGWDQPQHF TRBD1 TRBV19 - TRBJ1-5
TGTGCCAGCAGTGAAGCTAGCGGGTCGTTACTGTACAATGAGCAGTTCTTC CASSEASGSLLYNEQFF TRBD2 TRBV6-1 - TRBJ2-1